This T cell receptor beta chain was sequenced in a study of regulatory T cells in long-lasting Graves disease. Trimming cost V 3 bases and J 4 bases, with 15 bases left between them. There are 15 residues in the CDR3. Looked up from germline, CDR1 is SGHAT and CDR2 is FQDESV (reference sequence). The time point was: newly diagnosed GD, antithyroid drugs for less than 3 months. There was RNA extracted from PBMCs, and the TCR library was made from it. It was an endocrinology department in Xi'an, China, that provided the patients. Relying on iRepertoire HTBI primers and Arm-PCR of CDR3 regions, the team built TCR beta libraries. Via MiXCR, TCRdb re-called the multiplex PCR reads, giving one row per CDR3 protein. The sample shows approximately 400,000 distinct CDR3 sequences, roughly a sixth of them seen only once. This clonotype was picked up a small number of times.

Sequencing used peripheral blood mononuclear cells (PBMCs), obtained at new diagnosis, from a patient treated with antithyroid drugs. The receptor's source is a female donor with Graves disease. The chain carries TRBV11-1 and TRBJ1-2, with TRBD1 as a possible D gene (6 bases). This chain's CDR3 is CASSFSPTGAYGYTF. The CDR3 bases are TGTGCCAGCAGCTTTAGCCCCACGGGGGCCTATGGCTACACCTTC.